Shown below are 23 T cell receptor beta chains from a single sample sequenced in a study of T cell responses to AZD1222 COVID-19 vaccine. Profiling relied on immunoSEQ multiplex PCR, and the TCRdb table lists in-frame clones only, not all of them. The table has about 110,000 clones, 86% seen once. The sequences come from peripheral blood, collected on day 0 of AZD1222 vaccination. The receptor set was obtained from an adult in good health.

J is TRBJ2-2 and V is TRBV3-1 (or the pseudogene TRBV3-2); TRBD2 agrees at 10 bases. After removal of 4 bases from V and 7 bases from J, the junction contained 12 bases not matched to a gene. Germline loops: CDR1 LGHDT, CDR2 YNNKEL (reference sequence). This CDR3 has 17 amino acids. The CDR3 coding sequence is TGTGCCAGCAGCCTTCTACTGAGCGGGGGGGCTGGCGGGGAGCTGTTTTTT. Translating gives CASSLLLSGGAGGELFF.

This clone was detected only a few times. The chain employs TRBV9 and TRBJ1-2; D remains ambiguous. Trimming left V 0 bases short and J 7 bases short, with 10 bases between. The CDR3 is made up of 13 amino acids. The germline CDR1 and CDR2 sequences are SGDLS and YYNGEE. The CDR3 DNA is TGTGCCAGCAGCGTAGAGGGCAGGCCTGGCTACACCTTC. It translates to CASSVEGRPGYTF.

The CDR3 spells CASSFLPSYNEQFF. Written as DNA, the CDR3 is TGTGCCAGCAGCTTCCTCCCCTCCTACAATGAGCAGTTCTTC. The J gene is TRBJ2-1, the V gene TRBV7-2; D unresolved. Trimming took 3 bases from V and 0 from J, leaving 6 bases between them. Germline loops: CDR1 SGHTA, CDR2 FQGNSA. The CDR3 consists of 14 residues.

As for this clone: In the same sample, other DNA sequences code for this CDR3. J is TRBJ2-1 and V is TRBV3-1 (or the pseudogene TRBV3-2), with 12 bases lining up with TRBD2. V was pared by 3 bases and J by 4 bases, with 22 bases of the junction left unmatched. The CDR3 sequence is 22 residues long. Germline-derived CDR1 and CDR2 are LGHDT and YNNKEL (reference sequence). In DNA, the CDR3 is TGTGCCAGCAGCCACCCGACAGGGCTACCTAGCGGGGGGGTCCTATTTTACAATGAGCAGTTCTTC. It translates to CASSHPTGLPSGGVLFYNEQFF.

The gene calls are TRBV28 and TRBJ1-3; TRBD1 aligns across 8 bases. Germline CDR1 is MDHEN and CDR2 is SYDVKM. J gave up 0 bases and V 5 bases, and 9 bases lay outside the gene matches. This CDR3 has 17 residues. The CDR3 nucleotides are TGTGCCAGCAGTGGGGGGACAGGATCCCTCTCTGGAAACACCATATATTTT. It is translated as CASSGGTGSLSGNTIYF.

This sequence joins TRBV10-3 and TRBJ1-2, with a tentative D call TRBD1 (5 bases). Trimming removed 2 bases from V and 4 bases from J, with 11 bases in between. This CDR3 comprises 14 residues. The germline V gene encodes CDR1 ENHRY and CDR2 SYGVKD. The CDR3 sequence: CAISERGSSYGYTF. Written as DNA, the CDR3 is TGTGCCATCAGTGAGAGGGGCTCTAGCTATGGCTACACCTTC.

This clone appeared a single time. The chain recombines TRBV5-1 with TRBJ2-2; 8 nucleotides agree with TRBD1. Germline V gene data show CDR1 as SGHRS and CDR2 as YFSETQ. Germline trimming cut 9 bases from V and 4 bases from J; bases unmatched to any gene: 8. The length of the CDR3 is 14 residues. In DNA, the CDR3 is TGCGCCACCAAGCAGGGGGCTAGCACCGGGGAGCTGTTTTTT. Its translation is CATKQGASTGELFF. Supplemented by reference TRBV5-1 and TRBJ2-2, the full variable domain reads KAGVTQTPRYLIKTRGQQVTLSCSPISGHRSVSWYQQTPGQGLQFLFEYFSETQRNKGNFPGRFSGRQFSNSRSEMNVSTLELGDSALYLCATKQGASTGELFFGEGSRLTVL.

V usage is TRBV6-5 and J usage is TRBJ2-5; D is ambiguous. The CDR3 spans 14 residues. Trimming removed 2 bases from V and 5 bases from J, with 12 bases in between. Germline V CDR1 and CDR2: MNHEY, SVGAGI. CDR3 DNA sequence: TGTGCCAGCAGTTACCGCGGCCCCAGCGAGACCCAGTACTTC. It specifies CASSYRGPSETQYF.

The rearrangement joins TRBV6-6 to TRBJ1-4; weak D call: TRBD1 (5 bases). The length of the CDR3 is 17 residues. V dropped 6 bases and J dropped 2 bases, with 19 bases sitting between them. Per germline, CDR1 MNHNY and CDR2 SVGAGI (reference sequence). The CDR3, as DNA: TGTGCCAGCAGCCGACAACCCGACAGTTCCACTAATGAAAAACTGTTTTTT. Its translation: CASSRQPDSSTNEKLFF.

The chain couples TRBV15 to TRBJ2-4; D is perhaps TRBD2 (6 bases). Trimming took off 0 bases at V and 0 bases at J, with 12 bases between the two ends. Germline V gene data show CDR1 as LNHNV and CDR2 as YYDKDF (reference sequence). The CDR3 sequence is 17 residues long. The CDR3 region is CATSREGGRLAKNIQYF. The CDR3 DNA follows: TGTGCCACCAGCAGAGAGGGGGGTAGGTTAGCCAAAAACATTCAGTACTTC.

This chain connects TRBV7-9 to TRBJ2-3, with 8 bases identical to TRBD1. In germline, CDR1 is SEHNR, CDR2 FQNEAQ (reference sequence). The CDR3 is made up of 12 amino acids. The junction had 2 bases not matched to a gene; V was cut back by 6 bases and J by 6 bases. The CDR3 nucleotides read TGTGCCAGCAGACAGGGGGGTGATACGCAGTATTTT. Protein product: CASRQGGDTQYF.

This chain joins TRBV7-3 and TRBJ2-1, with 7 nucleotides matching TRBD1. The CDR3 sequence is 13 residues long. The V gene end was trimmed by 7 bases and the J gene end by 5 bases; junction bases not matched to a gene: 5. Germline V gives CDR1 SGHTA, CDR2 FQGTGA. The CDR3 DNA reads as TGTGCCAGCACCCAGGGACAGAACAATGAGCAGTTCTTC. This gives the protein CASTQGQNNEQFF.

The chain joins TRBV28 to TRBJ2-7; TRBD1 aligns across 7 bases. V dropped 7 bases and J dropped 2; count of bases not matched to a gene: 17. The germline CDR1 and CDR2 sequences are MDHEN and SYDVKM. The CDR3 covers 17 residues. CDR3 loop: CASTNLLIGTVTYEQYF. In DNA, the CDR3 is TGTGCCAGCACTAACCTTCTTATTGGGACAGTAACCTACGAGCAGTACTTC.

The chain has TRBV7-3 and TRBJ1-2; 10 nucleotides match TRBD1. From germline, CDR1 is SGHTA and CDR2 FQGTGA. Trimming took 5 bases from V and 6 from J; bases not matched to a gene: 3. The CDR3 has 13 residues. This CDR3 reads CASSRGTGDGYTF. CDR3 coding DNA: TGTGCCAGCAGCCGCGGGACAGGGGATGGCTACACCTTC.

The V gene is TRBV9, the J gene TRBJ2-5, with D perhaps TRBD1 (7 bases). Germline V CDR1 and CDR2: SGDLS, YYNGEE. CDR3 length equals 13 residues. The V gene lost 4 bases and the J gene lost 4 bases, with 11 bases spanning the gap. CDR3 nucleotides: TGTGCCAGCAGCTCAGGGGGGCGAGAGACCCAGTACTTC. This codes for CASSSGGRETQYF.

The J gene is TRBJ2-4, the V gene TRBV7-2, with D perhaps matching TRBD1 or TRBD2 (5 bases each). CDR3 length: 16 amino acids. Looked up from germline, CDR1 is SGHTA and CDR2 is FQGNSA. The V end lost 4 bases, the J end lost 0 bases, and 13 bases lay between the germline ends. The chain's CDR3 is CASSSGTTLAKNIQYF. The CDR3, as DNA: TGTGCCAGCAGCTCCGGGACCACACTAGCCAAAAACATTCAGTACTTC.

The CDR3 DNA follows: TGTGCCTGGAGTGTACCACCTTACAACGGGTTGAACACTGAAGCTTTCTTT. It is translated as CAWSVPPYNGLNTEAFF. The rearrangement links TRBV30 to TRBJ1-1; D unresolved. The CDR3 totals 17 residues. Germline V lookup: CDR1 GTSNPN, CDR2 SVGIG (reference sequence). V lost 0 bases, J lost 0 bases, and 17 bases lay in between.

The chain links TRBV30 to TRBJ1-1; D not certain. The CDR3 extends over 13 amino acids. V lost 3 bases and J 5 bases, leaving 13 bases between the germline ends. Germline CDR1 and CDR2: GTSNPN and SVGIG (reference sequence). CDR3 region: CAWRSGMGTEAFF. Here the CDR3 DNA reads TGTGCCTGGAGGTCGGGGATGGGGACTGAAGCTTTCTTT.

This clone came up once. CDR3 protein: CASSYSRTGSYNEQFF. The CDR3 DNA reads as TGTGCCAGCAGTTACTCCCGGACAGGGTCCTACAATGAGCAGTTCTTC. The rearrangement links TRBV6-5 to TRBJ2-1; 8 bases agree with TRBD1. From germline, CDR1 is MNHEY and CDR2 SVGAGI. This CDR3 has 16 amino acids. V lost 0 bases to trimming and J lost 1 base; unmatched junction nucleotides: 2.

The chain has TRBV2 and TRBJ2-7; 7 bases map to TRBD1. The CDR3 contains 14 residues. Germline V lookup: CDR1 SNHLY, CDR2 FYNNEI. The junction had 2 bases not matched to a gene; V was cut back by 3 bases and J by 0 bases. In DNA, the CDR3 is TGTGCCAGCAGTGATTGGACAGGCTCCTACGAGCAGTACTTC. Translated: CASSDWTGSYEQYF.

J is TRBJ1-1 and V is TRBV7-2; D unclear. The V gene's germline CDR1 is SGHTA and CDR2 FQGNSA. This CDR3 is built from 13 residues. V dropped 1 base and J dropped 3 bases, with 6 bases sitting between them. In DNA, the CDR3 is TGTGCCAGCAGCTTAGGACGGTACACTGAAGCTTTCTTT. It specifies CASSLGRYTEAFF. Supplemented by reference TRBV7-2 and TRBJ1-1, the full variable domain reads GAGVSQSPSNKVTEKGKDVELRCDPISGHTALYWYRQSLGQGLEFLIYFQGNSAPDKSGLPSDRFSAERTGGSVSTLTIQRTQQEDSAVYLCASSLGRYTEAFFGQGTRLTVV.

As concerns this clone: Within the sample, other DNA sequences also encode this same CDR3. V is TRBV2 and J is TRBJ1-5; the D gene is possibly TRBD1 (5 bases). Germline CDR1 is SNHLY and CDR2 is FYNNEI. Trimming pared 3 bases from V and 2 bases from J, leaving 5 bases between. CDR3 length equals 13 residues. CDR3 DNA: TGTGCCAGCAGTGACAGGGGCAATCAGCCCCAGCATTTT. This sequence encodes CASSDRGNQPQHF.

The chain uses TRBV5-1 and TRBJ2-3; 8 nucleotides line up with TRBD1. The junction had 4 bases not matched to a gene; V was cut back by 4 bases and J by 0 bases. The CDR3 sequence is 15 residues long. Germline assignment: CDR1 SGHRS and CDR2 YFSETQ. CDR3 amino acids: CASSVTGESTDTQYF. DNA for the CDR3: TGCGCCAGCAGCGTGACAGGGGAAAGCACAGATACGCAGTATTTT.